This T cell receptor beta chain was recovered during a study of blood T cell repertoires in COVID-19. Across about two dozen US areas, participants ranged in age from 18 to 89 years. Using immunoSEQ multiplex PCR, the repertoire was profiled, and TCRdb retains in-frame clones only, with some absent. The data contain 200,000 to 250,000 clones, 87% of them seen just once; the ten biggest clones take up 10% to 12%. J was trimmed by 5 bases and V by 3 bases; bases with no gene match: 5. Germline V gene lookup returns CDR1 MGHRA and CDR2 YSYEKL. There are 14 residues in the CDR3. The source material was PBMCs or T cells enriched from blood (not recorded which). This TCR came from a man aged 25-45 years who had recovered from COVID-19. This chain connects TRBV4-1 to TRBJ1-1, with 8 bases identical to TRBD1. This CDR3 is CASSQRQGRTEAFF. DNA of the CDR3: TGCGCCAGCAGCCAGCGACAGGGGCGTACTGAAGCTTTCTTT.